This T cell receptor beta chain derives from a study of OX40 agonist ivuxolimab in advanced cancers. Regarding the complete study: Ivuxolimab was a fully human IgG2 agonistic monoclonal antibody targeting the costimulatory receptor OX40 (CD134). Intravenous ivuxolimab was administered to patients every 2 weeks at six dose levels: 0.01, 0.1, 0.3, 1.5, 3 and 10 mg/kg. Of the 52 patients in dose escalation, some 20 had hepatocellular carcinoma, some 15 had melanoma, 9 had renal cell carcinoma and 9 had head and neck cancer. A male proportion of 82.7% and a mean age of 60 years, ranging from about 20 to 85, were recorded for the dose-escalation cohort. Prior anti-PD-1, anti-PD-L1 or anti-CTLA-4 therapy was permitted, and approximately 40% of dose-escalation patients had received checkpoint inhibitors. Partial responses were achieved by three dose-escalation patients, of whom one had hepatocellular carcinoma and two had cutaneous melanoma. Peripheral TCRbeta sequencing aimed to test whether ivuxolimab altered TCR sequence diversity and caused clonal T-cell expansion. The monotherapy dose-escalation portion (N of about 49 patients) of the phase I ivuxolimab trial is reported in the paper.

The cysteine opens and the phenylalanine closes a CDR3 of 10 amino acids. CDR3 DNA only is kept here, 30 bases in frame from base 1. From the germline V gene, CDR1 is MNHNS and CDR2 is SASEGT. V drops 8 bases and J drops 2 bases, leaving 4 bases in between. On this clone itself: No antigen is known for it. Per-base qualities were not stored, and no clone one base away is much larger.

The trial excluded patients who had a history of autoimmune disease or were on systemic immunosuppression. In every dose cohort, peripheral blood was drawn for TCR sequencing at baseline, cycle 4 day 1, and cycle 7 day 1. The samples were taken from a phase I, first-in-human, multicenter, open-label dose-escalation trial of ivuxolimab. Adults with locally advanced or metastatic head and neck squamous cell, hepatocellular, melanoma or renal cell carcinoma were enrolled in the trial. Before TCR sequencing, CD4+ T cells and CD8+ T cells from peripheral blood were sorted into separate populations. To sequence the TCRbeta CDR3 region, genomic DNA was isolated from the sorted cells. The immunoSEQ Assay was used to sequence the TCRbeta CDR3 regions. This is the immuneACCESS table as TCRdb keeps it, with only in-frame sequences that have V and J called. A part of the clones is gone; compared with another copy, unresolved V genes explain less than half, and the rest is unexplained. This sample lists about 80,000 clones; more than 80% were detected once. The ten top clones hold 4% to 5.5% of the sample.

Paper-wide results and their limitations: In partial responders in the 0.1-3.0 mg/kg groups, normalized peripheral clonal expansion was found to be among the lowest, especially among CD8+ T cells. After ivuxolimab, more expanded clones were found on average in CD8+ T cells than in CD4+ T cells. Low levels of normalized T-cell clonal expansion were also seen in some patients who did not respond. At doses of 0.1 to 3.0 mg/kg, clonal expansion of both CD4+ and CD8+ blood T cells was observed from baseline to week 6. The antigen specificity of the peripheral T cells that underwent clonal expansion was not determined.

The sequencing used CD4+ or CD8+ T cells sorted from blood, collected in a trial of the OX40 agonist ivuxolimab. The source is an adult with an advanced solid tumor such as melanoma, head and neck, liver or kidney cancer. The chain employs TRBV6-1 and TRBJ2-7, with no reliable assignment of the D segment. CDR3 region: CASGAYEQYF. The nucleotide sequence reads TGTGCCAGCGGAGCCTACGAGCAGTACTTC.